This T cell receptor beta chain stems from a study of control samples from healthy donors and cancer patients. Measured with immunoSEQ multiplex PCR; TCRdb has only the in-frame clones, and not every one. The table has 95,000 to 120,000 clones, about 80% seen once. Per germline, CDR1 SGHVS and CDR2 FQNEAQ. The length of the CDR3 is 12 residues. With respect to this clone: One junction end does not reproduce the germline sequence, and a read error may be involved.

The sequence derives from a man aged 18 to 29 in good health. The J gene is TRBJ1-5, the V gene TRBV7-8, with D unclear. Sequencing used blood. The CDR3 sequence: CASSLGNQPQHF. As DNA, the CDR3 is TGTGCCAGCAGCTTGGGCAACCAGCCCCAGCATTTT.